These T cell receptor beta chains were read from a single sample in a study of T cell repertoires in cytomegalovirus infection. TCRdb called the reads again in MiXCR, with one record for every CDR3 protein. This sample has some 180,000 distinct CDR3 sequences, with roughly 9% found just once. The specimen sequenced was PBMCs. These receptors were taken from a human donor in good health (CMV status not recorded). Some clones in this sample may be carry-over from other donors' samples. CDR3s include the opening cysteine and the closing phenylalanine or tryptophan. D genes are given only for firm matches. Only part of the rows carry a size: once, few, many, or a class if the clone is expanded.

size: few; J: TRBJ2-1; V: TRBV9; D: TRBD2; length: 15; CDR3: CASSPREGSYNEQFF; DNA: TGTGCCAGCAGCCCTCGGGAGGGCTCCTACAATGAGCAGTTCTTC
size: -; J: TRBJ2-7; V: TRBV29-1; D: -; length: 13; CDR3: CSVRYGRQGEQYF; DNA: TGCAGCGTTCGGTACGGGAGACAAGGCGAGCAGTACTTC
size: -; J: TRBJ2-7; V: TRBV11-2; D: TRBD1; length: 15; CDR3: CASSDYGTGVLKQYF; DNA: TGTGCCAGCAGCGACTACGGGACAGGGGTCCTCAAGCAGTACTTC
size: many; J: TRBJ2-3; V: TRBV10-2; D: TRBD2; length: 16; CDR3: CASSPAGGGTGDTQYF; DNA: TGCGCCAGCAGTCCCGCTGGCGGGGGAACCGGGGATACGCAGTATTTT
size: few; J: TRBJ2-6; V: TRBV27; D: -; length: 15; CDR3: CASSFWISGANVLTF; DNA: TGTGCCAGCAGTTTTTGGATTTCTGGGGCCAACGTCCTGACTTTC
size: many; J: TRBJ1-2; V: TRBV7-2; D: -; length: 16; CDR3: CASSLVGGRHSRGYTF; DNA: TGTGCCAGCAGCTTAGTTGGGGGGCGCCATTCTCGGGGCTACACCTTC
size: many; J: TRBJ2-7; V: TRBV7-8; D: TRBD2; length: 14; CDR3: CASSPIWTSDEQYF; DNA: TGTGCCAGCAGCCCCATCTGGACTAGCGACGAGCAGTACTTC
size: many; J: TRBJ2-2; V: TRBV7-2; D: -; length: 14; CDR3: CASSEDYNTGELFF; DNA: TGTGCCAGCAGCGAGGACTACAACACCGGGGAGCTGTTTTTT
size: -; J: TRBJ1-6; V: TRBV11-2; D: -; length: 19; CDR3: CASSLFLFPTDSYNSPLHF; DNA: TGTGCCAGCAGCTTATTTCTTTTCCCGACAGACTCCTATAATTCACCCCTCCACTTT
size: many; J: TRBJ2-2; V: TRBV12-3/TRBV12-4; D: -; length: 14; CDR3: CATCPTGNTGELFF; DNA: TGTGCCACCTGTCCGACTGGGAACACCGGGGAGCTGTTTTTT
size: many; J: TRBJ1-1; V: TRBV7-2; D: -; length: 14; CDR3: CASSPYVRFTEAFF; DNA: TGTGCCAGCAGCCCTTACGTCAGGTTCACTGAAGCTTTCTTT
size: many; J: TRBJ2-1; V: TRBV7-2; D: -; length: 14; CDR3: CASSPTLVNNEQFF; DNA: TGTGCCAGCAGCCCGACGCTGGTAAACAATGAGCAGTTCTTC
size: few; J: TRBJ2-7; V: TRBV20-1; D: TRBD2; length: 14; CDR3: CSASKPSGDYEQYF; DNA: TGCAGTGCTAGTAAGCCTAGCGGGGACTACGAGCAGTACTTC
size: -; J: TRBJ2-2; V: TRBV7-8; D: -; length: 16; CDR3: CASSPPRSRNTGELFF; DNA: TGTGCCAGCAGCCCCCCCCGTAGCCGAAACACCGGGGAGCTGTTTTTT
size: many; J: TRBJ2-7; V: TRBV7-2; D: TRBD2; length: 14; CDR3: CASSSAGGPYEQYF; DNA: TGTGCCAGCAGTTCAGCGGGGGGGCCCTACGAGCAGTACTTC
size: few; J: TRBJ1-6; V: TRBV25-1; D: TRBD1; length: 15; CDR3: CASSGRTGGHSPLHF; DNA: TGTGCCAGCAGTGGTAGGACAGGGGGACATTCACCCCTCCACTTT
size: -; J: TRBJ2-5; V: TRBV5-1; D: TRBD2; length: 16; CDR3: CASSLGASGSSETQYF; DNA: TGCGCCAGCAGCTTGGGTGCTAGCGGGAGTTCTGAGACCCAGTACTTC
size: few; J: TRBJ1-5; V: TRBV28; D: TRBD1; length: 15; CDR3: CASSTDRGGNQPQHF; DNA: TGTGCCAGCAGTACGGACAGGGGTGGGAATCAGCCCCAGCATTTT
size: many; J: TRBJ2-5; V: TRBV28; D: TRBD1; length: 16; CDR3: CASSLGRRGQGETQYF; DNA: TGTGCCAGCAGTTTAGGGCGAAGGGGGCAGGGAGAGACCCAGTACTTC
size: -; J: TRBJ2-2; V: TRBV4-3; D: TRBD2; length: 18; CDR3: CASSQVASGGANTGELFF; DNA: TGCGCCAGCAGCCAAGTGGCTAGCGGGGGCGCGAACACCGGGGAGCTGTTTTTT
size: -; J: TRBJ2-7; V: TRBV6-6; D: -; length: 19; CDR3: CASSLRDNRATSFFPEQYF; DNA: TGTGCCAGCAGTCTCCGGGACAACAGGGCGACTAGTTTTTTTCCCGAGCAGTACTTC
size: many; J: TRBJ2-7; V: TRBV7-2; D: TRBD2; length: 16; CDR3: CASSLGGREIRSEQYF; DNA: TGTGCCAGCAGCTTGGGCGGGAGGGAGATACGATCAGAGCAGTACTTC
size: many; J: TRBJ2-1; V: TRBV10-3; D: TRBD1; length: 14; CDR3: CATQGQQEYNEQFF; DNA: TGTGCCACCCAGGGACAGCAAGAATACAATGAGCAGTTCTTC
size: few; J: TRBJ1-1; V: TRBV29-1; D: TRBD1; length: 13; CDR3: CSLSGTGHTEAFF; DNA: TGCAGCCTCTCGGGGACAGGTCACACTGAAGCTTTCTTT
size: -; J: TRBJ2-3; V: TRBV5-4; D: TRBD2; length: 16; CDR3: CASSFPAGGRGDTQYF; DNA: TGTGCCAGCAGCTTTCCCGCGGGGGGCCGGGGAGATACGCAGTATTTT
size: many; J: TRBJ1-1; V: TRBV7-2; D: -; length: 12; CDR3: CASSLGRTQAFF; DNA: TGTGCCAGCAGCTTAGGGCGAACTCAAGCTTTCTTT
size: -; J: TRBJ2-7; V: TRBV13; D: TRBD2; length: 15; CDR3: CASSYPGTSSYEQYF; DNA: TGTGCCAGCAGCTACCCGGGGACTAGCTCCTACGAGCAGTACTTC
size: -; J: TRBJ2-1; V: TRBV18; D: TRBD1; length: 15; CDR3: CASSPPGGTGDKQFF; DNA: TGTGCCAGCTCACCACCGGGGGGGACAGGGGATAAGCAGTTCTTC
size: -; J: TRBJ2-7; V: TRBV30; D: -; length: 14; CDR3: CAWRGGGTSYEQYF; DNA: TGTGCCTGGAGAGGTGGCGGGACTTCCTACGAGCAGTACTTC